Listed below are T cell receptor beta chains from one sample, sequenced in a study of T cell responses to AZD1222 COVID-19 vaccine. This table comes from immunoSEQ multiplex PCR, and its TCRdb copy is limited to in-frame clones, with some not included. The data contain roughly 100,000 clones, 82% of them seen just once; the ten biggest clones take up 5%. Sequenced here: peripheral blood, sampled on day 0 of AZD1222 vaccination. The receptors shown here come from an adult in good health. The CDR3 runs from the conserved cysteine through the conserved F or W. A D gene is named only where the DNA matches it firmly. For some rows the clone size is stated as once, few or many, or as a class when expanded; others skip it.

TRBD1	TRBJ1-2	-	TRBV5-4	TGTGCCAGCAGCTTTTCTGGACAGGGGGCCCAGGTCGGCTACACCTTC	CASSFSGQGAQVGYTF
-	TRBJ2-7	-	TRBV9	TGTGCCAGCAGCGCCCAGACAGGTCCTAGTGCCTACGAGCAGTACTTC	CASSAQTGPSAYEQYF
TRBD2	TRBJ2-7	once	TRBV9	TGTGCCAACCTTCAGGCTTTGGTCCCTCGCCCTCCCTTAGCGGGGGCTACCTACGAGCAGTACTTC	CANLQALVPRPPLAGATYEQYF
-	TRBJ2-7	few	TRBV5-4	TGTGCCAGCAGCGGGGGAGGCGGTAGTTGGTACGAGCAGTACTTC	CASSGGGGSWYEQYF
-	TRBJ2-2	-	TRBV30	TGTGCCTCCCTGGACAGAGGGACCGGGGAGCTGTTTTTT	CASLDRGTGELFF
-	TRBJ2-7	few	TRBV18	TGTGCCAGCTCACCAGGCTCCTCTAGCTCCTACGAGCAGTACTTC	CASSPGSSSSYEQYF
-	TRBJ1-1	-	TRBV23-1	TGCGCCAGCAGTCGGGGCCGCACTGAAGCTTTCTTT	CASSRGRTEAFF
TRBD2	TRBJ2-7	-	TRBV7-2	TGTGCCAGCAGCGCAGATAGCGGGGGGTCGGGAGAGCAGTACTTC	CASSADSGGSGEQYF
TRBD2	TRBJ2-3	few	TRBV10-3	TGTGCCATCAGCCTAGCGGGTTTAACAGATACGCAGTATTTT	CAISLAGLTDTQYF
-	TRBJ1-4	-	TRBV7-2	TGTGCCAGCAGCCGCGGATGGAATGAAAAACTGTTTTTT	CASSRGWNEKLFF
-	TRBJ2-7	-	TRBV27	TGTGCCAGCGGGGTTATCGTGGGCGAGCAGTACTTC	CASGVIVGEQYF
TRBD1	TRBJ1-1	-	TRBV2	TGTGCCAGCAGGAGACAGGGGGAGAACACTGAAGCTTTCTTT	CASRRQGENTEAFF
-	TRBJ2-7	-	TRBV3-1/TRBV3-2	TGTGCCAGCAGCCAAGAGGGTAGCAACTACGAGCAGTACTTC	CASSQEGSNYEQYF
TRBD2	TRBJ2-7	-	TRBV4-1	TGCGCCAGCAGCCAAGCGGGACTAGCGAGTGGCGAGCAGTACTTC	CASSQAGLASGEQYF
-	TRBJ2-7	-	TRBV12-5	TGTGCTAGTGGTTCCGGGGGTTACGAGCAGTACTTC	CASGSGGYEQYF
TRBD1	TRBJ1-2	-	TRBV6-5	TGTGCCAGCTCCAAGTCAGGGGGCGGCTATGGCTACACCTTC	CASSKSGGGYGYTF
-	TRBJ2-1	-	TRBV10-1	TGCGCCAGCAGTGACCCGGGACGGTCCTACAATGAGCAGTTCTTC	CASSDPGRSYNEQFF
-	TRBJ1-2	-	TRBV6-1	TGTGCCAGCAGTGAAGGGGTCCTTAGTGGAGGCTACACCTTC	CASSEGVLSGGYTF
TRBD1	TRBJ1-2	-	TRBV7-3	TGTGCCAGCAGCTTAGCGCCGGGACAGGGGCCATCCTATGGCTACACCTTC	CASSLAPGQGPSYGYTF
-	TRBJ2-5	-	TRBV12-3/TRBV12-4	TGTGCCAGCAGCATCATCCAAGAGACCCAGTACTTC	CASSIIQETQYF
-	TRBJ1-1	-	TRBV12-1	TGTGCCAGCAGCCCCTGCCCGGTTGGAATGAACACTGAAGCTTTCTTT	CASSPCPVGMNTEAFF
-	TRBJ2-2	-	TRBV14	TGTGCCAGCAGCCGATGGGGGGCGAACACCGGGGAGCTGTTTTTT	CASSRWGANTGELFF
-	TRBJ2-2	-	TRBV27	TGTGCCAGCAGTGGTTTATTCGGGCGAGGCACCGGGGAGCTGTTTTTT	CASSGLFGRGTGELFF
-	TRBJ1-1	-	TRBV7-6	TGTGCCAGCAGCTTATTTGCCGGATCCAACACTGAAGCTTTCTTT	CASSLFAGSNTEAFF
TRBD1	TRBJ1-6	once	TRBV11-3	TGTGCCAGCAGCAAGACAGGGCCGCATTCACCCCTCCACTTT	CASSKTGPHSPLHF
-	TRBJ2-7	-	TRBV29-1	TGCAGCGGGGTGAATTCAGGGGTTGGCGAGCAGTACTTC	CSGVNSGVGEQYF
TRBD2	TRBJ2-7	-	TRBV11-1	TGTGCCAGCAGCCCAACGCGGGGGTCCTTGGTGGAGCAGTACTTC	CASSPTRGSLVEQYF
-	TRBJ2-3	-	TRBV24-1	TGTGCCACCAGTGACCCTCGGGGGGCCGGAGATACGCAGTATTTT	CATSDPRGAGDTQYF
-	TRBJ2-5	-	TRBV6-2/TRBV6-3	TGTGCCAGCAGTAAGACTAGGGGGATTGGGGAGACCCAGTACTTC	CASSKTRGIGETQYF
-	TRBJ1-1	-	TRBV5-1	TGCGCCAGCAGCTTGCGGCCGGAGACTGAAGCTTTCTTT	CASSLRPETEAFF
-	TRBJ1-2	few	TRBV29-1	TGCAGCGTTGAAAAAGGGGACGGACCTAACTATGGCTACACCTTC	CSVEKGDGPNYGYTF
-	TRBJ2-7	-	TRBV5-1	TGCGCCAGCAGCTTGGGTCCCACAGGGAAAGGGTTGGCCTACGAGCAGTACTTC	CASSLGPTGKGLAYEQYF
-	TRBJ1-5	-	TRBV2	TGTGCCAGCGCGAGGGAGCCTCACGCTCAGCCCCAGCATTTT	CASAREPHAQPQHF
-	TRBJ1-6	-	TRBV7-9	TGTGCCAGCAGCGTTCTAAATTCACCCCTCCACTTT	CASSVLNSPLHF
-	TRBJ2-5	-	TRBV27	TGTGCCAGCAGTTTATACCCCCGAGAGACCCAGTACTTC	CASSLYPRETQYF
-	TRBJ2-1	-	TRBV7-3	TGTGCCAGCAGCTTAGCGGCGTCGTCGACCAATGAGCAGTTCTTC	CASSLAASSTNEQFF
TRBD2	TRBJ2-7	-	TRBV27	TGTGCCAGCAGTTCCGGACTAGCGGGCTACGAGCAGTACTTC	CASSSGLAGYEQYF
TRBD2	TRBJ2-7	-	TRBV11-2	TGTGCCAGCACATACGGGGGGGCCTCAGGGGAGCAGTACTTC	CASTYGGASGEQYF
TRBD1	TRBJ1-2	-	TRBV5-1	TGCGCCAGCAGCCCCACAGGGGGCGGGAGCTATGGCTACACCTTC	CASSPTGGGSYGYTF
-	TRBJ1-1	few	TRBV6-2/TRBV6-3	TGTGCCAGCAGTTACAGGGTAGCACCGAACACTGAAGCTTTCTTT	CASSYRVAPNTEAFF
-	TRBJ2-5	-	TRBV30	TGTGCCTGGGGGGACGGGAGTAAAGAGACCCAGTACTTC	CAWGDGSKETQYF
TRBD2	TRBJ2-7	-	TRBV5-4	TGTGCCAGCAGCCTAGGGACTAGCGGGGATGGGAACTTGTACGAGCAGTACTTC	CASSLGTSGDGNLYEQYF
-	TRBJ1-3	once	TRBV2	TGTGCCAGCGGGCTATCAACTGGAAACACCATATATTTT	CASGLSTGNTIYF
-	TRBJ1-1	-	TRBV4-2	TGTGCCAGCAGCCAATCTCCGGGGAGGAAATTTATGAACACTGAAGCTTTCTTT	CASSQSPGRKFMNTEAFF
-	TRBJ1-1	-	TRBV9	TGTGCCAGCAGCGTAGTAAGAGCAAATACACAGAACACTGAAGCTTTCTTT	CASSVVRANTQNTEAFF
-	TRBJ1-5	-	TRBV6-2/TRBV6-3	TGTGCCAGCAGTTATGGGGGCGGAAATCAGCCCCAGCATTTT	CASSYGGGNQPQHF
-	TRBJ1-1	-	TRBV7-2	TGTGCCAGCAGCTCCAGGAGCCGAGCGGACACTGAAGCTTTCTTT	CASSSRSRADTEAFF
TRBD1	TRBJ1-6	-	TRBV4-1	TGCGCCAGCAGCCAGGGGACAGGGGGCCGCTCCTATAATTCACCCCTCCACTTT	CASSQGTGGRSYNSPLHF
-	TRBJ2-2	-	TRBV24-1	TGTGCCACCAGTGATCCGGGGAGGGGGGACACCGGGGAGCTGTTTTTT	CATSDPGRGDTGELFF
TRBD2	TRBJ2-1	-	TRBV6-2/TRBV6-3	TGTGCCAGCAGTTACGGGACTAGCGCAACACACTCCTACAATGAGCAGTTCTTC	CASSYGTSATHSYNEQFF
-	TRBJ2-7	-	TRBV5-1	TGCGCCAGCAGGGGACACGGGAGCTCCTACGAGCAGTACTTC	CASRGHGSSYEQYF
TRBD1	TRBJ1-6	once	TRBV2	TGTGCCAGCAGTTTTTCGACAGGGGATAATTCACCCCTCCACTTT	CASSFSTGDNSPLHF
-	TRBJ1-5	few	TRBV2	TGTGCCAGCAGTGAACGTGGGGATAGGAGCAATCAGCCCCAGCATTTT	CASSERGDRSNQPQHF